A selection of T cell receptor beta chains follows, all from one sample in a study of shared clonotypes between healthy human individuals. Profiling relied on immunoSEQ multiplex PCR, and the TCRdb table lists in-frame clones only, not all of them. The table lists 2 million to 2.5 million clones, approximately 94% of them singletons. The sequencing input was naive CD8+ T cells from PBMCs. These receptors were collected from a man in his late teens or twenties in good health. Some clones in this sample may be carry-over from other donors' samples. Each CDR3 is given with its conserved first and last residue. The D gene is left open where the match is weak. Some rows have no size entry. The others give once, few or many, or a class for an expanded clone.

J	V	D	size	length	CDR3	DNA
TRBJ2-1	TRBV5-6	.	.	15	CASSSGTPFDGEQFF	TGTGCCAGCAGCTCCGGGACGCCCTTTGACGGTGAGCAGTTCTTC
TRBJ2-2	TRBV7-9	.	.	14	CAAGGGTGSGELFF	TGTGCCGCGGGCGGGGGCACCGGGTCCGGGGAGCTGTTTTTT
TRBJ1-2	TRBV5-8	.	.	14	CASSGRGADYGYTF	TGTGCCAGCAGCGGGAGAGGGGCCGACTATGGCTACACCTTC
TRBJ2-7	TRBV5-5	.	.	15	CASSTRDMEGYEQYF	TGTGCCAGCAGCACCCGGGACATGGAGGGATACGAGCAGTACTTC
TRBJ1-5	TRBV4-2	.	.	17	CASSQRSDIDLKEPQHF	TGTGCCAGCAGCCAAAGGTCGGACATAGATCTAAAAGAACCCCAGCATTTT
TRBJ2-2	TRBV27	.	.	18	CASSPLTTGGQYTGELFF	TGTGCCAGCAGTCCGCTCACGACGGGCGGGCAGTACACCGGGGAGCTGTTTTTT
TRBJ1-1	TRBV18	TRBD1	.	14	CASSPDRGSTEAFF	TGTGCCAGCTCACCGGACAGGGGGAGCACTGAAGCTTTCTTT
TRBJ2-5	TRBV28	.	.	17	CASSPRRGRLERETQYF	TGTGCCAGCAGTCCCCGGAGGGGGCGGCTGGAACGGGAGACCCAGTACTTC
TRBJ2-7	TRBV28	.	.	15	CASSFLPGATYEQYF	TGTGCCAGCAGTTTTTTACCGGGAGCAACCTACGAGCAGTACTTC
TRBJ2-7	TRBV27	.	.	16	CASRGEMWVLTREQYF	TGTGCCAGCAGGGGGGAAATGTGGGTCCTAACGCGGGAGCAGTACTTC
TRBJ2-3	TRBV9	TRBD2	.	16	CASSGEGLAHTDTQYF	TGTGCCAGCAGCGGAGAGGGACTAGCGCACACAGATACGCAGTATTTT
TRBJ1-5	TRBV5-6	TRBD1	few	12	CASSRQTGAQHF	TGTGCCAGCAGCCGTCAGACAGGGGCACAGCATTTT
TRBJ1-2	TRBV7-9	.	.	13	CASSSAPNYGYTF	TGTGCCAGCAGCTCTGCACCGAACTATGGCTACACCTTC
TRBJ2-7	TRBV7-6	.	.	15	CASSLVGGSNYEQYF	TGTGCCAGCAGCTTAGTCGGGGGCTCCAACTACGAGCAGTACTTC
TRBJ1-1	TRBV5-4	.	.	11	CASHRDGEAFF	TGTGCCTCCCACCGGGACGGTGAAGCTTTCTTT
TRBJ2-7	TRBV5-6	.	.	14	CASSLGQIIYEQYF	TGTGCCAGCAGCTTAGGACAAATAATCTACGAGCAGTACTTC
TRBJ1-4	TRBV5-8	.	once	16	CASTSIREGADEKLFF	TGTGCCAGCACCTCCATCCGGGAGGGCGCGGATGAAAAACTGTTTTTT
TRBJ1-1	TRBV29-1	.	.	16	CSATPGQFSSETEAFF	TGCAGCGCCACCCCCGGGCAGTTTTCGTCCGAGACTGAAGCTTTCTTT
TRBJ2-7	TRBV19	.	.	15	CASSLSDGRLYEQYF	TGTGCCAGTAGTTTATCGGACGGGAGACTGTACGAGCAGTACTTC
TRBJ2-7	TRBV27	TRBD2	.	17	CASSFRLAGAPSYEQYF	TGTGCCAGCAGTTTCCGGCTAGCGGGTGCTCCCTCCTACGAGCAGTACTTC
TRBJ1-5	TRBV7-9	.	few	12	CASSFDGPPQHF	TGTGCCAGCAGCTTTGACGGACCGCCCCAGCATTTT
TRBJ1-5	TRBV7-2	.	once	15	CASSLVGRVNQPQHF	TGTGCCAGCAGCTTAGTAGGGAGGGTCAATCAGCCCCAGCATTTT
TRBJ2-1	TRBV5-8	TRBD1	.	16	CASSVTGGEVLNEQFF	TGTGCCAGCAGCGTTACAGGGGGCGAGGTCCTTAATGAGCAGTTCTTC
TRBJ1-5	TRBV10-3	.	.	17	CAISELIAGRDNQPQHF	TGTGCCATCAGTGAGCTTATAGCAGGGAGGGACAATCAGCCCCAGCATTTT
TRBJ2-5	TRBV9	TRBD2	.	14	CASSGHQRGETQYF	TGTGCCAGCAGCGGACACCAGCGGGGGGAGACCCAGTACTTC
TRBJ2-1	TRBV5-1	TRBD2	.	16	CASSATAGGLNNEQFF	TGCGCCAGCAGCGCAACAGCGGGAGGGCTTAACAATGAGCAGTTCTTC
TRBJ2-7	TRBV5-1	.	.	13	CASSLPDSYEQYF	TGCGCCAGCAGCTTGCCGGACAGTTACGAGCAGTACTTC
TRBJ2-1	TRBV28	TRBD2	.	17	CASSPGGALGSYNEQFF	TGTGCCAGCAGCCCGGGGGGGGCCCTAGGCTCCTACAATGAGCAGTTCTTC
TRBJ2-1	TRBV6-4	.	.	14	CASSVLGAGDEQFF	TGTGCCAGCAGCGTTCTGGGGGCGGGAGATGAGCAGTTCTTC
TRBJ2-7	TRBV29-1	TRBD2	.	14	CSVTVGGITYEQYF	TGCAGCGTTACCGTGGGGGGGATCACCTACGAGCAGTACTTC
TRBJ2-7	TRBV7-9	.	.	16	CASSSTSGRPLYEQYF	TGTGCCAGCAGCTCAACCTCAGGGAGGCCTCTCTACGAGCAGTACTTC
TRBJ2-7	TRBV2	.	.	12	CASMGPFREQYF	TGTGCCAGCATGGGCCCATTTCGCGAGCAGTACTTC
TRBJ2-1	TRBV7-3	TRBD2	once	15	CASSSGRAVGNEQFF	TGTGCCAGCAGCTCAGGGAGGGCCGTGGGCAATGAGCAGTTCTTC
TRBJ2-3	TRBV15	.	.	13	CATRFGVADTQYF	TGTGCCACCAGGTTCGGGGTCGCAGATACGCAGTATTTT
TRBJ2-7	TRBV27	TRBD1	.	14	CASSLGTGGHEQYF	TGTGCCAGCAGTCTAGGGACAGGGGGCCACGAGCAGTACTTC
TRBJ1-2	TRBV7-9	.	.	13	CASSADRSYGYTF	TGTGCCAGCAGCGCGGACAGATCCTATGGCTACACCTTC
TRBJ1-1	TRBV14	.	.	13	CASSQLKNTEAFF	TGTGCCAGCAGCCAGCTAAAGAACACTGAAGCTTTCTTT
TRBJ2-7	TRBV6-1	.	.	14	CASSTPWGEYEQYF	TGTGCCAGCAGTACCCCATGGGGGGAATACGAGCAGTACTTC
TRBJ2-7	TRBV7-9	.	.	13	CASSPILELEQYF	TGTGCCAGCAGTCCTATTCTAGAGCTTGAGCAGTACTTC
TRBJ1-2	TRBV6-5	TRBD1	.	14	CASSYSGTAYGYTF	TGTGCCAGCAGTTACTCCGGGACAGCCTATGGCTACACCTTC
TRBJ2-2	TRBV28	.	.	18	CASSSQSFLERDTGELFF	TGTGCCAGCAGTTCCCAATCTTTTCTAGAGCGTGACACCGGGGAGCTGTTTTTT
TRBJ2-3	TRBV6-1	TRBD1	.	16	CASSELGGSSTDTQYF	TGTGCCAGCAGTGAATTAGGGGGCTCTAGCACAGATACGCAGTATTTT
TRBJ1-1	TRBV9	.	few	14	CASSLGQLNTEAFF	TGTGCCAGCAGCTTGGGACAACTAAACACTGAAGCTTTCTTT
TRBJ2-1	TRBV19	TRBD2	.	16	CASSTWGLAGYNEQFF	TGTGCCAGTAGCACTTGGGGACTAGCGGGTTACAATGAGCAGTTCTTC
TRBJ2-7	TRBV30	TRBD2	once	14	CAFRPGTSKYEQYF	TGTGCCTTCCGTCCCGGGACTAGTAAGTACGAGCAGTACTTC
TRBJ1-2	TRBV29-1	TRBD1	.	13	CSARDRGTYGYTF	TGCAGCGCTCGGGACAGGGGGACCTATGGCTACACCTTC
TRBJ2-7	TRBV28	TRBD1	.	13	CASVGQGEYEQYF	TGTGCCAGCGTCGGCCAGGGGGAATACGAGCAGTACTTC
TRBJ2-7	TRBV19	TRBD1	.	16	CASSAPDRGPPYEQYF	TGTGCCAGTAGTGCCCCGGACAGGGGGCCCCCCTACGAGCAGTACTTC
TRBJ2-7	TRBV9	.	.	13	CASSPFLGYEQYF	TGTGCCAGCAGCCCTTTCCTCGGCTACGAGCAGTACTTC
TRBJ2-2	TRBV5-4	TRBD1	once	10	CASGTGVLFF	TGTGCCAGCGGAACAGGGGTGCTGTTTTTT
TRBJ1-6	TRBV11-3	.	.	15	CASSHRETANSPLHF	TGTGCCAGCAGCCACAGGGAAACGGCCAATTCACCCCTCCACTTT
TRBJ2-7	TRBV18	.	once	16	CASSQWTEVSSYEQYF	TGTGCCAGCTCACAGTGGACTGAAGTGAGCTCCTACGAGCAGTACTTC
TRBJ2-1	TRBV7-9	TRBD2	.	17	CASSLGRTSGRYNEQFF	TGTGCCAGCAGCTTAGGCCGGACTAGCGGGAGGTACAATGAGCAGTTCTTC
TRBJ2-7	TRBV12-5	.	.	16	CASGLRRQVSSYEQYF	TGTGCTAGTGGTTTACGTAGACAGGTTAGCTCCTACGAGCAGTACTTC
TRBJ2-6	TRBV27	.	.	18	CASSPIGDIGSGANVLTF	TGTGCCAGCAGCCCAATAGGGGATATCGGCTCTGGGGCCAACGTCCTGACTTTC
TRBJ2-1	TRBV7-6	.	.	15	CASSKGGVPYNEQFF	TGTGCCAGCAGTAAGGGCGGGGTCCCCTACAATGAGCAGTTCTTC
TRBJ1-3	TRBV7-8	TRBD1	.	13	CASSQGQGFTIYF	TGTGCCAGCAGCCAGGGACAGGGCTTCACCATATATTTT